The clone carrying this T cell receptor beta chain occurred many times. Its antigen is currently unknown. The record originates from a study of early T cells in non-severe SARS-CoV-2 infection. About the research overall: The authors sequenced bulk RNA from unsorted whole blood, leaving chains unpaired. General study points: Clonotype matching in VDJdb favored anti-spike CD8 responses and did not capture private and CD4 specificities.

Each cDNA molecule carried a unique molecular identifier. TCRdb re-called the 5' RACE reads through MiXCR, storing one row per CDR3 protein. This table holds more than 45,000 distinct CDR3 sequences, under 15% found once. This CDR3 is built from 14 residues. Trimming left V 10 bases short and J 0 bases short, with 16 bases between. Germline V CDR1 and CDR2: MNHEY, SVGAGI. V is TRBV6-5 and J is TRBJ2-7; TRBD1 or TRBD2 may be the D gene (5 bases each). This TCR was recovered from an adult who was a healthcare worker with PCR-confirmed SARS-CoV-2 infection or an uninfected control (not recorded which). The sequencing input was whole blood. In nucleotides, the CDR3 is TGTGCCACCTCCAGGGAGAGAAGCTCCTACGAGCAGTACTTC. Translating gives CATSRERSSYEQYF.